This T cell receptor beta chain was sequenced during a study of vaccination and CD4 T cells after COVID-19. Findings of the study overall: Vaccine-specific clones numbering 304 of 307 showed spike mono-reactivity in convalescent patients.

Described treatment: approximately 9-day PBMC culture with coronavirus spike peptide pools or control peptides (ViraFEST assay). Sequencing of the DNA from cultured CD4+ T cells was carried out with the Oncomine TCR Beta short-read assay. TCRdb ran MiXCR on the PCR reads and lists one entry per CDR3 protein. The table includes over 10,000 distinct CDR3 sequences, 44% detected once. The V and J ends lost 6 bases and 5 bases respectively, with 10 bases between them. The CDR3 sequence is 12 residues long. Per germline, CDR1 MNHNS and CDR2 SASEGT. This clonotype was detected only a few times. Its target is unknown.

The V and J genes are TRBV6-1 and TRBJ2-5, with D perhaps matching TRBD2 (7 bases). This clonotype was sampled from a human donor with COVID-19. The specimen sequenced was cultured CD4+ T cells from blood. The CDR3 coding sequence is TGTGCCAGCAGAGGGGGAGGGGAGACCCAGTACTTC. Its protein product is CASRGGGETQYF.